These 14 T cell receptor beta chains originate from one sample sequenced in a study of blood T cell repertoires in COVID-19. This table comes from immunoSEQ multiplex PCR, and its TCRdb copy is limited to in-frame clones, with some not included. Of 80,000 to 100,000 clones listed, more than 60% are singletons. Sample: peripheral blood. These receptors were taken from a man in his 70s with acute or convalescent COVID-19.

This chain connects TRBV27 to TRBJ1-5; the match to TRBD1 covers 7 bases. This CDR3 comprises 15 residues. Germline V gene lookup returns CDR1 MNHEY and CDR2 SMNVEV (reference sequence). Losses at the gene ends were 3 bases for V and 5 bases for J; bases not matched to a gene: 7. The CDR3 region has the DNA TGTGCCAGCAGTTTCTTAGGCAGGGGGGATCAGCCCCAGCATTTT. Translation gives CASSFLGRGDQPQHF.

The rearrangement uses TRBV9 and TRBJ2-3; 8 bases fit TRBD2. CDR1 and CDR2 (germline): SGDLS, YYNGEE. The CDR3 is 16 residues long. The V and J ends lost 4 bases and 6 bases, in that order; junction bases with no gene match: 13. CDR3 amino acids: CASSLTGTRASDTQYF. Written as DNA, the CDR3 is TGTGCCAGCAGCCTAACGGGGACTAGAGCTTCGGATACGCAGTATTTT.

CDR3 coding DNA: TGTGCCAGCAGTCCACCGACAGTAAACAATGAGCAGTTCTTC. Its translation is CASSPPTVNNEQFF. V gene TRBV28 combines with J gene TRBJ2-1; D possibly corresponds to TRBD1 (5 bases). V dropped 5 bases and J dropped 5 bases, with 13 bases sitting between them. This CDR3 spans 14 amino acids. Per the germline V gene, CDR1 is MDHEN and CDR2 is SYDVKM.

This chain's CDR3 is CASSSGQGLSSYEQYF. In DNA form, the CDR3 reads TGTGCCAGCAGCTCGGGACAGGGGCTGAGCTCCTACGAGCAGTACTTC. This chain joins TRBV7-9 and TRBJ2-7; 10 bases are a match to TRBD1. The J segment lost 0 bases and the V segment lost 4 bases, leaving 6 bases of the junction unmatched. The CDR3 is 16 amino acids. Looked up from germline, CDR1 is SEHNR and CDR2 is FQNEAQ (reference sequence).

This chain links TRBV2 with TRBJ2-5; D may be TRBD2 (6 bases). Germline loops: CDR1 SNHLY, CDR2 FYNNEI. V was clipped by 6 bases and J by 5 bases, with 16 bases between them. The CDR3 contains 14 residues. CDR3: CASSTIGTPETQYF. The DNA for the CDR3 is TGTGCCAGCAGCACCATAGGGACTCCGGAGACCCAGTACTTC.

The rearrangement links TRBV3-1 (or the pseudogene TRBV3-2) to TRBJ1-6; D not certain. The length of the CDR3 is 12 residues. Trimming removed 5 bases from V and 6 bases from J, with 5 bases in between. Germline values: CDR1 LGHDT, CDR2 YNNKEL (reference sequence). CDR3 in DNA: TGTGCCAGCAGCACGAGTAATTCACCCCTCCACTTT. Amino acid sequence: CASSTSNSPLHF.

This chain uses TRBV19 with TRBJ2-1; TRBD2 aligns across 14 bases. This CDR3 is 18 amino acids long. Per the germline V gene, CDR1 is LNHDA and CDR2 is SQIVND (reference sequence). With V trimmed by 4 bases and J by 0 bases, 5 bases remained unmatched. The CDR3: CASSSRTSGRSSYNEQFF. In DNA form, the CDR3 reads TGTGCCAGTAGTAGCAGGACTAGCGGGAGGAGCTCCTACAATGAGCAGTTCTTC.

J is TRBJ2-1 and V is TRBV11-2, with 9 bases identical to TRBD2. The J segment lost 6 bases and the V segment lost 5 bases, leaving 8 bases of the junction unmatched. The germline gives CDR1 SGHAT, CDR2 FQNNGV. CDR3 length equals 15 residues. Here the CDR3 reads CASSKPGLALNEQFF. The CDR3 DNA follows: TGTGCCAGCAGCAAGCCGGGACTAGCCCTCAATGAGCAGTTCTTC.

J is TRBJ2-6 and V is TRBV10-2, with 7 nucleotides matching TRBD1. Unmatched junction bases numbered 8, after V lost 8 bases and J lost 4 bases. In germline, CDR1 is WSHSY, CDR2 SAAADI. The CDR3 spans 15 residues. The CDR3 DNA is TGCGCCAGCCAACCCGGGACAGCAGGGGCCAACGTCCTGACTTTC. Residues: CASQPGTAGANVLTF.

This clone was seen only once. Germline and junction disagree at one end, which may indicate a read error. The J gene is TRBJ1-1, the V gene TRBV4-3; 7 bases are a match to TRBD1. Germline V gives CDR1 LGHNA, CDR2 YSLEER. The CDR3 has 12 amino acids. The CDR3 is CASSKTQGDYVF. The DNA of the CDR3 is TGCGCCAGCAGCAAAACCCAGGGGGATTATGTCTTT.

The gene calls are TRBV28 and TRBJ1-2; D not certain. Deletions cut 4 bases from V and 8 bases from J, with 20 bases between. CDR1 is MDHEN, CDR2 SYDVKM, per germline. This CDR3 spans 15 amino acids. Here the CDR3 reads CASSSTHISAGGYTF. The CDR3 DNA reads TGTGCCAGCAGTTCGACTCATATTTCGGCGGGGGGCTACACCTTC.

This clone was picked up a small number of times. The chain recombines TRBV9 with TRBJ2-6, with a possible D match to TRBD2 (6 bases). V was cut by 0 bases and J by 0 bases, with 13 bases left in between. The CDR3 totals 18 residues. CDR1 and CDR2 from the germline V gene are SGDLS and YYNGEE. The CDR3 nucleotides are TGTGCCAGCAGCGTAGGGGGACTGCCCACCTCTGGGGCCAACGTCCTGACTTTC. This gives the protein CASSVGGLPTSGANVLTF. Complete variable domain (other parts from reference TRBV9 and TRBJ2-6): DSGVTQTPKHLITATGQRVTLRCSPRSGDLSVYWYQQSLDQGLQFLIQYYNGEERAKGNILERFSAQQFPDLHSELNLSSLELGDSALYFCASSVGGLPTSGANVLTFGAGSRLTVL.

The CDR3 coding sequence is TGTGCCTGGAGTCCCAATCCCTCCGCAGGGGGGTTTAGAAGGTATACGCAGCCCCAGCATTTT. Its protein product is CAWSPNPSAGGFRRYTQPQHF. The chain links TRBV30 to TRBJ1-5, with 7 bases identical to TRBD1. The CDR3 has 21 amino acids. The J segment lost 7 bases and the V segment lost 2 bases, leaving 29 bases of the junction unmatched. Germline CDR1 and CDR2: GTSNPN and SVGIG (reference sequence).

This chain uses TRBV14 with TRBJ2-3; perhaps TRBD1 as D (5 bases). This CDR3 is 15 amino acids long. V dropped 0 bases and J dropped 0 bases, with 7 bases sitting between them. Germline V gene data show CDR1 as SGHDN and CDR2 as FVKESK. This CDR3 is CASSQDYRSTDTQYF. CDR3 bases: TGTGCCAGCAGCCAAGATTACAGGAGCACAGATACGCAGTATTTT. The variable domain in full, completed from reference TRBV14 and TRBJ2-3, reads EAGVTQFPSHSVIEKGQTVTLRCDPISGHDNLYWYRRVMGKEIKFLLHFVKESKQDESGMPNNRFLAERTGGTYSTLKVQPAELEDSGVYFCASSQDYRSTDTQYFGPGTRLTVL.